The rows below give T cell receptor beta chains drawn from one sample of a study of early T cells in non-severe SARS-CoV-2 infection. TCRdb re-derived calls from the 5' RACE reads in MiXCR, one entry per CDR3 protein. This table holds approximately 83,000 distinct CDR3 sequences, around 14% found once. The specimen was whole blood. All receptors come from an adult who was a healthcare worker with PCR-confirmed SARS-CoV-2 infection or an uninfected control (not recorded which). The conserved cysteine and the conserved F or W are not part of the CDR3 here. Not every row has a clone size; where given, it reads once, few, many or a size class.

cdr3_aa: ASSNTGDTGELF; v_call: TRBV11-2; clone_size: few; j_call: TRBJ2-2
cdr3_aa: ASSYSTGGAETQY; v_call: TRBV6-5; clone_size: once; j_call: TRBJ2-5
cdr3_aa: SVGSQETQY; v_call: TRBV29-1; clone_size: few; j_call: TRBJ2-5
cdr3_aa: ASRLNRGLETQY; v_call: TRBV2; clone_size: few; j_call: TRBJ2-5
cdr3_aa: ASSYYPGLAVSYEQY; v_call: TRBV6-2/TRBV6-3; clone_size: many; j_call: TRBJ2-7
cdr3_aa: SVRQGNQPQH; v_call: TRBV29-1; clone_size: NA; j_call: TRBJ1-5
cdr3_aa: ASSFGTVQETQY; v_call: TRBV5-1; clone_size: many; j_call: TRBJ2-5
cdr3_aa: ASSSAHGTPYEKLF; v_call: TRBV11-2; clone_size: few; j_call: TRBJ1-4
cdr3_aa: ASSLQGYTGELF; v_call: TRBV5-4; clone_size: few; j_call: TRBJ2-2
cdr3_aa: ASSSLGVSYEQY; v_call: TRBV18; clone_size: NA; j_call: TRBJ2-7
cdr3_aa: ASSSLGRGTPEPPYEQY; v_call: TRBV5-8; clone_size: many; j_call: TRBJ2-7
cdr3_aa: ASSYDRSSYNSPLH; v_call: TRBV19; clone_size: many; j_call: TRBJ1-6
cdr3_aa: ASSLGTSGGGMNEQF; v_call: TRBV7-2; clone_size: NA; j_call: TRBJ2-1
cdr3_aa: ASSLGGGQFDEQY; v_call: TRBV12-3/TRBV12-4; clone_size: NA; j_call: TRBJ2-7
cdr3_aa: ASSFWDRDNSPIH; v_call: TRBV7-9; clone_size: NA; j_call: TRBJ1-6
cdr3_aa: ASSHRTTNEKLF; v_call: TRBV3-1; clone_size: NA; j_call: TRBJ1-4
cdr3_aa: ASSPIPRTGTKDTQY; v_call: TRBV18; clone_size: few; j_call: TRBJ2-3
cdr3_aa: ASSTDRVNIQY; v_call: TRBV7-2; clone_size: few; j_call: TRBJ2-4
cdr3_aa: SVEWGRGETQY; v_call: TRBV29-1; clone_size: few; j_call: TRBJ2-5
cdr3_aa: ASSLVIGGQGLSGANVLT; v_call: TRBV28; clone_size: NA; j_call: TRBJ2-6
cdr3_aa: ASTYARNEQF; v_call: TRBV12-3/TRBV12-4; clone_size: many; j_call: TRBJ2-1
cdr3_aa: ASSLDRGDEQF; v_call: TRBV7-3; clone_size: few; j_call: TRBJ2-1
cdr3_aa: ASSFNSAKGEKLF; v_call: TRBV11-2; clone_size: few; j_call: TRBJ1-4
cdr3_aa: ASSLRWGTDTQY; v_call: TRBV7-2; clone_size: NA; j_call: TRBJ2-3
cdr3_aa: ASSLGLLSTDTQY; v_call: TRBV12-3/TRBV12-4; clone_size: NA; j_call: TRBJ2-3
cdr3_aa: SVDFGLSTDTQY; v_call: TRBV29-1; clone_size: few; j_call: TRBJ2-3
cdr3_aa: ASSPGYDYEQY; v_call: TRBV18; clone_size: NA; j_call: TRBJ2-7
cdr3_aa: ASGQGRMVDDSPLH; v_call: TRBV12-5; clone_size: NA; j_call: TRBJ1-6
cdr3_aa: ASSQVAVGTDTQY; v_call: TRBV4-3; clone_size: NA; j_call: TRBJ2-3
cdr3_aa: ASSETGQPPYGYT; v_call: TRBV6-1; clone_size: many; j_call: TRBJ1-2
cdr3_aa: SARPGQGQEQY; v_call: TRBV20-1; clone_size: few; j_call: TRBJ2-7
cdr3_aa: ASSLAGRGSETQY; v_call: TRBV7-3; clone_size: NA; j_call: TRBJ2-5
cdr3_aa: SARDGEPQETQY; v_call: TRBV20-1; clone_size: NA; j_call: TRBJ2-5
cdr3_aa: SALGGASGDLNTDTQY; v_call: TRBV20-1; clone_size: few; j_call: TRBJ2-3
cdr3_aa: ASSLGGRVTEAF; v_call: TRBV5-5; clone_size: once; j_call: TRBJ1-1
cdr3_aa: ASSLGVGNTIY; v_call: TRBV11-2; clone_size: NA; j_call: TRBJ1-3
cdr3_aa: ASSQGSREQY; v_call: TRBV28; clone_size: few; j_call: TRBJ2-7
cdr3_aa: ASSYERTGGVMKGYT; v_call: TRBV6-5; clone_size: many; j_call: TRBJ1-2
cdr3_aa: ASSLLLIRGRGNTEAF; v_call: TRBV7-9; clone_size: many; j_call: TRBJ1-1
cdr3_aa: ASSLRGAFYNEQF; v_call: TRBV6-5; clone_size: few; j_call: TRBJ2-1
cdr3_aa: ASSDRLAEDQY; v_call: TRBV7-7; clone_size: few; j_call: TRBJ2-5
cdr3_aa: ASSLAAGPPDTQY; v_call: TRBV7-2; clone_size: many; j_call: TRBJ2-3
cdr3_aa: ASSPNDRHSNYGYT; v_call: TRBV18; clone_size: few; j_call: TRBJ1-2
cdr3_aa: ASNGGDFTDTQY; v_call: TRBV7-3; clone_size: many; j_call: TRBJ2-3
cdr3_aa: ASSPPAGSTGELF; v_call: TRBV7-9; clone_size: NA; j_call: TRBJ2-2
cdr3_aa: SVVAGHGYT; v_call: TRBV29-1; clone_size: NA; j_call: TRBJ1-2
cdr3_aa: ASSLGTSGSQETQY; v_call: TRBV11-3; clone_size: NA; j_call: TRBJ2-5
cdr3_aa: ASSLRGTVMNTEAF; v_call: TRBV13; clone_size: few; j_call: TRBJ1-1
cdr3_aa: ASYPWGAQETQY; v_call: TRBV2; clone_size: many; j_call: TRBJ2-5
cdr3_aa: SARDRGLYGYT; v_call: TRBV29-1; clone_size: NA; j_call: TRBJ1-2
cdr3_aa: ASLPWGVSAYEQY; v_call: TRBV2; clone_size: few; j_call: TRBJ2-7
cdr3_aa: ASIQSGGGDGYT; v_call: TRBV6-5; clone_size: few; j_call: TRBJ1-2
cdr3_aa: AGSDNEKLF; v_call: TRBV19; clone_size: NA; j_call: TRBJ1-4
cdr3_aa: ASSIERNTEAF; v_call: TRBV6-1; clone_size: few; j_call: TRBJ1-1